The source of this TCR beta chain is a study of cytotoxic CD8 clonotypes in ibrutinib-treated CLL. The germline V gene has CDR1 SNHLY and CDR2 FYNNEI. The V segment lost 5 bases and the J segment 4 bases; nucleotides outside the gene matches: 2. The CDR3 extends over 13 amino acids. Clones were sequenced by immunoSEQ multiplex PCR, and TCRdb holds only the in-frame ones, with some missing. The data contain approximately 210,000 clones, over 55% of them singletons. This TCR was sampled from a human donor with chronic lymphocytic leukemia. The rearrangement joins TRBV2 to TRBJ2-1, with 7 bases lining up with TRBD1. The sample in question was PBMCs, obtained after 24 months of ibrutinib treatment. The chain's CDR3 is CASSTTGYNEQFF. The CDR3 nucleotides are TGTGCCAGCAGTACGACAGGGTACAATGAGCAGTTCTTC.